Shown below are 10 T cell receptor beta chains from a single sample sequenced in a study of shared clonotypes between healthy human individuals. Method: immunoSEQ multiplex PCR; TCRdb's copy keeps in-frame clones and lacks some. The table records about 1.1 million clones, around 78% of them present only once. The specimen was memory CD4+ T cells from PBMCs. Described subset: CD45RA-negative fraction. These TCRs come from a man younger than 35 in good health. Some clones in this sample may be carry-over from other donors' samples.

The chain links TRBV2 to TRBJ1-1; D perhaps matches TRBD1 (6 bases). V dropped 4 bases and J dropped 6 bases, with 12 bases sitting between them. From germline, CDR1 is SNHLY and CDR2 FYNNEI. The CDR3 is 13 amino acids. The CDR3 here is CASSAGDLAEAFF. Here the CDR3 DNA reads TGTGCCAGCAGTGCAGGGGACCTCGCTGAAGCTTTCTTT.

V is TRBV9 and J is TRBJ1-1, with TRBD1 identical over 9 bases. The V segment lost 4 bases and the J segment 4 bases; nucleotides outside the gene matches: 11. The CDR3 is 16 residues long. From germline, CDR1 is SGDLS and CDR2 YYNGEE. The CDR3 loop reads CASSSRRTGAFTEAFF. DNA for the CDR3: TGTGCCAGCAGCTCCCGTCGGACAGGGGCTTTCACTGAAGCTTTCTTT. The full variable domain, with the rest looked up from reference TRBV9 and TRBJ1-1, is DSGVTQTPKHLITATGQRVTLRCSPRSGDLSVYWYQQSLDQGLQFLIQYYNGEERAKGNILERFSAQQFPDLHSELNLSSLELGDSALYFCASSSRRTGAFTEAFFGQGTRLTVV.

This clone has more than one count but fewer than ten. This sequence joins TRBV5-1 and TRBJ2-2, with D unresolved. The V and J ends lost 4 bases and 7 bases respectively, with 20 bases between them. The CDR3 covers 16 residues. Germline V gives CDR1 SGHRS, CDR2 YFSETQ. The DNA of the CDR3 is TGCGCCAGCAGCCGCACTGTAGGGCAGGTTATCGGGGAGCTGTTTTTT. The encoded protein is CASSRTVGQVIGELFF.

This clone appeared a single time. This chain connects TRBV7-9 to TRBJ2-2; D is possibly TRBD1 (6 bases). Germline CDR1 and CDR2: SEHNR and FQNEAQ (reference sequence). The CDR3 extends over 17 amino acids. V lost 7 bases and J 1 base, leaving 19 bases between the germline ends. The CDR3 nucleotides are TGTGCCAGCACCCTACTCAGGGGTGGCCTGAACACCGGGGAGCTGTTTTTT. Encoded protein: CASTLLRGGLNTGELFF.

V is TRBV18 and J is TRBJ2-7; 7 nucleotides match TRBD2. Germline V CDR1 and CDR2: KGHSH, LQKENI. The CDR3 runs 14 residues. The J segment lost 2 bases and the V segment lost 1 base, leaving 2 bases of the junction unmatched. The DNA of the CDR3 is TGTGCCAGCTCACCACGCGGGAGTCCCTACGAGCAGTACTTC. Amino acid sequence: CASSPRGSPYEQYF.

This chain links TRBV4-1 with TRBJ1-3; D is undetermined. The CDR3 has 14 amino acids. Germline lookup yields CDR1 MGHRA and CDR2 YSYEKL. V was cut by 4 bases and J by 3 bases, with 10 bases left in between. CDR3 DNA sequence: TGCGCCAGCAGCCCCCTAGCAGTTGGAAACACCATATATTTT. Translation: CASSPLAVGNTIYF.

The chain couples TRBV5-4 to TRBJ1-3; D remains ambiguous. The CDR3 covers 15 residues. The germline gives CDR1 SGHNT, CDR2 YYREEE (reference sequence). The V and J ends lost 1 base and 1 base respectively, with 9 bases between them. The CDR3 reads CASSLFPGSGNTIYF. The CDR3, as DNA: TGTGCCAGCAGCTTGTTTCCTGGGTCTGGAAACACCATATATTTT.

The CDR3 region is CASNLEGGQPQHF. In DNA, the CDR3 is TGTGCCAGCAATCTAGAGGGCGGGCAGCCCCAGCATTTT. This chain joins TRBV2 and TRBJ1-5; the D is unclear. Per the germline V gene, CDR1 is SNHLY and CDR2 is FYNNEI. V shed 7 bases and J shed 7 bases, with 14 bases lying between them. The CDR3 totals 13 residues. The full variable domain, completed using reference TRBV2 and TRBJ1-5, is EPEVTQTPSHQVTQMGQEVILRCVPISNHLYFYWYRQILGQKVEFLVSFYNNEISEKSEIFDDQFSVERPDGSNFTLKIRSTKLEDSAMYFCASNLEGGQPQHFGDGTRLSIL.

V gene TRBV4-1 combines with J gene TRBJ2-1; 10 bases agree with TRBD2. The V gene end was trimmed by 2 bases and the J gene end by 12 bases; junction bases not matched to a gene: 1. Germline V CDR1 and CDR2: MGHRA, YSYEKL. The CDR3 length is 12 residues. CDR3 region: CASSQLAGVQFF. CDR3 nucleotide sequence: TGCGCCAGCAGCCAACTAGCGGGAGTGCAGTTCTTC.

V and J are TRBV11-1 and TRBJ1-1; D not resolved. With 5 bases removed from V and 4 bases from J, the gap between germline ends came to 11 bases. CDR3 length equals 13 residues. CDR1 is SGHAT, CDR2 FQDESV, per germline (reference sequence). The CDR3 is CASSRGLFTEAFF. The CDR3 region has the DNA TGTGCCAGCAGCCGCGGACTTTTCACTGAAGCTTTCTTT.